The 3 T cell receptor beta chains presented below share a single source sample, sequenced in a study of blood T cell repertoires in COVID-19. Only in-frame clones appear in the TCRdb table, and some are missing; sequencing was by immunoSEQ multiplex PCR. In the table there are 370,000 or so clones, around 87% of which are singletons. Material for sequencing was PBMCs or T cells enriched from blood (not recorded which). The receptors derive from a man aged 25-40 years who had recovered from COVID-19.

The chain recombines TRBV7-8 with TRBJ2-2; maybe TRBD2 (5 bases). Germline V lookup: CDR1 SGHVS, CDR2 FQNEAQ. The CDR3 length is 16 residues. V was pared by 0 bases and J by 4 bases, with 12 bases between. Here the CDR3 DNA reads TGTGCCAGCAGCTTAGCGTGGCAGAGGGTCACCGGGGAGCTGTTTTTT. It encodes CASSLAWQRVTGELFF.

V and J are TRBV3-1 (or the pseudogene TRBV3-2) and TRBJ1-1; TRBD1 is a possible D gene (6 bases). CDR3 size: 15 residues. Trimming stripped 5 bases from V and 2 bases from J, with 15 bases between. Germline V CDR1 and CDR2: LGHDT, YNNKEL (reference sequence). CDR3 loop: CASSDPGAINTEAFF. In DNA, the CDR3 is TGTGCCAGCAGCGACCCAGGGGCTATAAACACTGAAGCTTTCTTT.

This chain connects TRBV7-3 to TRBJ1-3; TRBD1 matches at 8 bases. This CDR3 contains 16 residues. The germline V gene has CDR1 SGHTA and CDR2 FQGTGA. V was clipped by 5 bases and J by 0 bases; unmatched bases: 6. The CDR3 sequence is CASSPMGQDSGNTIYF. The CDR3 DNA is TGTGCCAGCAGCCCGATGGGACAGGACTCTGGAAACACCATATATTTT. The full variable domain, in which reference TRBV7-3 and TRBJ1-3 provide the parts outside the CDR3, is GAGVSQTPSNKVTEKGKYVELRCDPISGHTALYWYRQSLGQGPEFLIYFQGTGAADDSGLPNDRFFAVRPEGSVSTLKIQRTERGDSAVYLCASSPMGQDSGNTIYFGEGSWLTVV.